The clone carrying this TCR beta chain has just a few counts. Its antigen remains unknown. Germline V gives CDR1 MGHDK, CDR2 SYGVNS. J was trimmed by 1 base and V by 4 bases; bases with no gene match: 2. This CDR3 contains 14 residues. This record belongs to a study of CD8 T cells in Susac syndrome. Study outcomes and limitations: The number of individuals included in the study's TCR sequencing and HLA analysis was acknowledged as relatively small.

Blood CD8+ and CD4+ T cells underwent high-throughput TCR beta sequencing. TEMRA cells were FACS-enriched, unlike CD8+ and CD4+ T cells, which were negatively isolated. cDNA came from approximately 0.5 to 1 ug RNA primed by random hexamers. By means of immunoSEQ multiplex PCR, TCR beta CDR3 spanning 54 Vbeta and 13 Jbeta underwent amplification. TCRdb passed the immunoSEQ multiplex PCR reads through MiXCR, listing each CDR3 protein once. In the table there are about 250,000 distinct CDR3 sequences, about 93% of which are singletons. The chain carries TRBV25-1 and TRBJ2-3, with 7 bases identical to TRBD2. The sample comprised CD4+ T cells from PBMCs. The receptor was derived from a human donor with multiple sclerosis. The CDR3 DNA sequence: TGTGCCAGCAGTGCTGGGGGGGGCACAGATACGCAGTATTTT. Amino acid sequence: CASSAGGGTDTQYF.